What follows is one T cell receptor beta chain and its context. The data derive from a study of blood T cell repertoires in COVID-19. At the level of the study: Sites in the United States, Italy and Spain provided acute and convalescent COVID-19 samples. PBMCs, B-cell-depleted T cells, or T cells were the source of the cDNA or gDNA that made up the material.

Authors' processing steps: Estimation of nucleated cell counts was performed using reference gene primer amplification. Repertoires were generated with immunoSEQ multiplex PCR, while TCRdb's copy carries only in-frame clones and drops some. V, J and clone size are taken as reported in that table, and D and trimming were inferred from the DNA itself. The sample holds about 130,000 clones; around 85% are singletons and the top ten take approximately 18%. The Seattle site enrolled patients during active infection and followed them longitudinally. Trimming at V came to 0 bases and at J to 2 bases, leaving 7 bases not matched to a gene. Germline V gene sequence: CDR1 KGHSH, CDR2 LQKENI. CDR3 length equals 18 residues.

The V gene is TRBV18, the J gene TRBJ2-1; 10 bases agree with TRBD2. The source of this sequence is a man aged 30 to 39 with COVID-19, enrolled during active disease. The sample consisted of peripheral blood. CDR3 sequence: CASSPPWLAGVAYNEQFF. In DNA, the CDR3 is TGTGCCAGCTCACCACCGTGGCTAGCGGGAGTAGCCTACAATGAGCAGTTCTTC.